Shown below are 13 T cell receptor beta chains from a single sample sequenced in a study of blood T cell repertoires in COVID-19. TCRdb's copy holds only in-frame clones and misses some; the assay was immunoSEQ multiplex PCR. There are 45,000 to 60,000 clones in the sample; roughly 90% occur only once, and less than 4% lies in the top ten. The sequenced sample consisted of peripheral blood. The source is a man aged 50 or older with acute or convalescent COVID-19.

J is TRBJ1-2 and V is TRBV27; TRBD1 matches 8 bases. Trimming at V came to 6 bases and at J to 7 bases, leaving 10 bases not matched to a gene. The CDR3 covers 14 residues. Germline V CDR1 and CDR2: MNHEY, SMNVEV (reference sequence). CDR3 DNA sequence: TGTGCCAGCAGCCCGCGTAGGACAGGGCTTGGCTACACCTTC. This gives the protein CASSPRRTGLGYTF.

This chain connects TRBV24-1 to TRBJ1-2, with D possibly matching TRBD1 (6 bases). V was clipped by 7 bases and J by 1 base, with 9 bases between them. The CDR3 is 13 residues long. From germline, CDR1 is KGHDR and CDR2 SFDVKD. DNA of the CDR3: TGTGCCACCAGCCCACAGGGTAACTATGGCTACACCTTC. This codes for CATSPQGNYGYTF.

This clone is a singleton in its sample. The CDR3 coding sequence is TGTGCGGACTCTGGGGGCACCTCCTACAATGAGCAGTTCTTC. This codes for CADSGGTSYNEQFF. The genes are TRBV2 and TRBJ2-1, with D possibly matching TRBD1 (6 bases). Per germline, CDR1 SNHLY and CDR2 FYNNEI. CDR3 length: 14 residues.

The chain is built from TRBV19 and TRBJ2-1, with 10 bases aligning to TRBD2. The V gene end was trimmed by 1 base and the J gene end by 5 bases; junction bases not matched to a gene: 17. The CDR3 is made up of 20 amino acids. The germline V gene has CDR1 LNHDA and CDR2 SQIVND (reference sequence). CDR3 nucleotides: TGTGCCAGTAGTATAGTGGCAGGGTCCGCGACTAGCGGGCGAGACAATGAGCAGTTCTTC. It specifies CASSIVAGSATSGRDNEQFF. The full variable domain, completed using reference TRBV19 and TRBJ2-1, is DGGITQSPKYLFRKEGQNVTLSCEQNLNHDAMYWYRQDPGQGLRLIYYSQIVNDFQKGDIAEGYSVSREKKESFPLTVTSAQKNPTAFYLCASSIVAGSATSGRDNEQFFGPGTRLTVL.

V gene TRBV30 combines with J gene TRBJ2-1, with 9 positions matching TRBD1. V lost 3 bases, J lost 7 bases, and 7 bases stayed unmatched. The CDR3 totals 14 residues. CDR1 is GTSNPN, CDR2 SVGIG, per germline (reference sequence). The CDR3 nucleotides are TGTGCCTGGAGCCTGGGGACAGGGTTGAATGAGCAGTTCTTC. This encodes CAWSLGTGLNEQFF.

This chain uses TRBV27 with TRBJ1-2; perhaps TRBD1 as D (6 bases). Germline lookup yields CDR1 MNHEY and CDR2 SMNVEV (reference sequence). V shed 6 bases and J shed 3 bases, with 20 bases lying between them. The CDR3 totals 16 residues. CDR3 region: CASRSLQGTFDYGYTF. The CDR3 coding sequence is TGTGCCAGCAGGAGCCTACAGGGAACGTTTGACTATGGCTACACCTTC.

The rearrangement links TRBV18 to TRBJ2-6; TRBD1 matches at 7 bases. CDR3 size: 18 residues. Looked up from germline, CDR1 is KGHSH and CDR2 is LQKENI. Losses at the gene ends were 3 bases for V and 0 bases for J; bases not matched to a gene: 8. The CDR3 is CASSPGPGGSSGANVLTF. The CDR3 bases are TGTGCCAGCTCACCGGGGCCAGGGGGATCCTCTGGGGCCAACGTCCTGACTTTC.

The V and J genes are TRBV13 and TRBJ2-5, with 8 bases matching TRBD1. The CDR3 spans 15 residues. Germline V gene lookup returns CDR1 PRHDT and CDR2 FYEKMQ (reference sequence). Unmatched junction bases numbered 3, after V lost 1 base and J lost 2 bases. The chain's CDR3 is CASSLEQGGQETQYF. The CDR3 coding sequence is TGTGCCAGCAGCTTAGAACAGGGGGGTCAAGAGACCCAGTACTTC.

The CDR3 sequence is CASSLVGVRGSYEQYF. The CDR3 DNA sequence: TGTGCCAGCAGCTTAGTAGGCGTCAGGGGGTCCTACGAGCAGTACTTC. The chain carries TRBV11-3 and TRBJ2-7; TRBD1 agrees at 7 bases. Germline loops: CDR1 SGHNT, CDR2 YENEEA. The CDR3 covers 16 residues. The V segment lost 1 base and the J segment 1 base; nucleotides outside the gene matches: 7.

The V and J genes are TRBV5-1 and TRBJ2-7; 10 nucleotides line up with TRBD2. With 1 base clipped from V and 3 bases from J, the junction kept 10 bases outside the gene matches. The CDR3 covers 17 residues. Germline V gene data show CDR1 as SGHRS and CDR2 as YFSETQ. The CDR3 reads CASSLQLMSSGSYEQYF. The CDR3 region has the DNA TGCGCCAGCAGCTTGCAACTTATGTCTAGCGGGAGCTACGAGCAGTACTTC.

The chain couples TRBV4-3 to TRBJ1-2; 10 bases align to TRBD1. CDR1 and CDR2 from the germline V gene are LGHNA and YSLEER. CDR3 size: 17 residues. The V segment lost 0 bases and the J segment 2 bases; nucleotides outside the gene matches: 6. The CDR3 coding sequence is TGCGCCAGCAGCCAAGATTCACGGGGACAGGGGAACTATGGCTACACCTTC. It yields the protein CASSQDSRGQGNYGYTF.

V and J are TRBV19 and TRBJ1-4; no clear D gene. The V gene's germline CDR1 is LNHDA and CDR2 SQIVND (reference sequence). Trimming took 1 base from V and 9 from J, leaving 9 bases between them. The CDR3 has 13 residues. This chain's CDR3 is CASSIVEVKKLFF. The CDR3 DNA reads TGTGCCAGTAGTATAGTCGAGGTGAAAAAACTGTTTTTT.

V and J are TRBV7-8 and TRBJ1-1; D is uncertain. CDR3 length: 13 residues. The ends were cut back, 6 bases at V and 5 bases at J, with 13 bases in the middle. Germline assignment: CDR1 SGHVS and CDR2 FQNEAQ. CDR3 loop: CASSMGGRTEAFF. For the CDR3, the DNA is TGTGCCAGCAGTATGGGAGGGAGGACTGAAGCTTTCTTT.